Listed below are T cell receptor beta chains from one sample, sequenced in a study of T-cell memory formation after mild COVID-19. TCRdb re-derived calls from the 5' RACE reads in MiXCR, one entry per CDR3 protein. This sample has under 250,000 distinct CDR3 sequences, with 7.5% to 10% found just once. Sequenced sample: PBMCs or a T cell subset sorted from them (not recorded which). Receptors were obtained from a man younger than 35 who had mild COVID-19 (a few samples of this study predate the infection). Cell type and time point are not known. CDR3s include the opening cysteine and the closing phenylalanine or tryptophan. The D gene is left open where the match is weak. Clone size appears in some rows only: once, few, many, or a class for an expanded clone.

j_call: TRBJ1-4
clone_size: many
d_call: TRBD1
v_call: TRBV7-8
cdr3_nt: TGTGCCAGCAGCTCGACAGGGGGCGGCGAAAAACTGTTTTTT
cdr3_aa: CASSSTGGGEKLFF

j_call: TRBJ1-5
clone_size: many
d_call: TRBD1
v_call: TRBV20-1
cdr3_nt: TGCAGTGCTCGTACCGGGACAGGGGCAGGAGGGAGCAATCAGCCCCAGCATTTT
cdr3_aa: CSARTGTGAGGSNQPQHF

j_call: TRBJ2-5
clone_size: few
d_call: TRBD2
v_call: TRBV7-3
cdr3_nt: TGTGCCAGCAGCTCATACCGGACTAGCGGTGGGACCCAGTACTTC
cdr3_aa: CASSSYRTSGGTQYF

j_call: TRBJ1-2
clone_size: few
d_call: NA
v_call: TRBV24-1
cdr3_nt: TGTGCCACCAGTGATCGTGGGGGGAATGGCTACACCTTC
cdr3_aa: CATSDRGGNGYTF

j_call: TRBJ2-5
clone_size: many
d_call: TRBD2
v_call: TRBV6-5
cdr3_nt: TGTGCCAGCAGTTACAGCGGGGGGGGGGAGACCCAGTACTTC
cdr3_aa: CASSYSGGGETQYF

j_call: TRBJ1-5
clone_size: few
d_call: NA
v_call: TRBV12-3/TRBV12-4
cdr3_nt: TGTGCCAGCAGTTTAAGTAGAGGGGTTCAGCCCCAGCATTTT
cdr3_aa: CASSLSRGVQPQHF

j_call: TRBJ2-5
clone_size: few
d_call: NA
v_call: TRBV18
cdr3_nt: TGTGCCAGCTCACCGGCTCTAGTTTCCCAAGAGACCCAGTACTTC
cdr3_aa: CASSPALVSQETQYF

j_call: TRBJ2-3
clone_size: NA
d_call: TRBD2
v_call: TRBV20-1
cdr3_nt: TGCAGTGCTAGAGGGGTTGTCGGCGGGGGAATGACAGATACGCAGTATTTT
cdr3_aa: CSARGVVGGGMTDTQYF

j_call: TRBJ1-1
clone_size: few
d_call: NA
v_call: TRBV6-1
cdr3_nt: TGTGCCAGCAGTGACCGGGGGGGGGACACTGAAGCTTTCTTT
cdr3_aa: CASSDRGGDTEAFF

j_call: TRBJ2-3
clone_size: NA
d_call: TRBD2
v_call: TRBV20-1
cdr3_nt: TGCAGTGCTAGAGATCCGACTAGCGGGGTGTTGGATACGCAGTATTTT
cdr3_aa: CSARDPTSGVLDTQYF

j_call: TRBJ2-3
clone_size: NA
d_call: NA
v_call: TRBV7-2
cdr3_nt: TGTGCCAGCAGCTTAGGGTCAGAATTCACAGATACGCAGTATTTT
cdr3_aa: CASSLGSEFTDTQYF

j_call: TRBJ1-1
clone_size: NA
d_call: TRBD1
v_call: TRBV12-3/TRBV12-4
cdr3_nt: TGTGCCACCTCGACAGGGTGGGTCACTGAAGCTTTCTTT
cdr3_aa: CATSTGWVTEAFF

j_call: TRBJ2-5
clone_size: NA
d_call: NA
v_call: TRBV12-3/TRBV12-4
cdr3_nt: TGTGCCAGCAGTTTAGTCGCGTACCAAGAGACCCAGTACTTC
cdr3_aa: CASSLVAYQETQYF

j_call: TRBJ1-2
clone_size: few
d_call: NA
v_call: TRBV12-3/TRBV12-4
cdr3_nt: TGTGCCAGCAGGTCGAGGGCAGACTATGGCTACACCTTC
cdr3_aa: CASRSRADYGYTF

j_call: TRBJ2-2
clone_size: NA
d_call: NA
v_call: TRBV6-5
cdr3_nt: TGTGCCAGCAGTTACTTGGGGGCGTACTACACCGGGGAGCTGTTTTTT
cdr3_aa: CASSYLGAYYTGELFF